These 2 T cell receptor beta chains share one sample of origin, sequenced in a study of Graves' ophthalmopathy and Graves' hyperthyroidism. The sequenced template was RNA, covering the TCR beta CDR3 region. HTBI-primed RT-PCR formed the first round, and a multiplex PCR formed the second. TCRdb used MiXCR to reprocess the multiplex PCR reads, holding one entry per CDR3 protein. Among under 350,000 distinct CDR3 sequences listed, 15% to 20% were seen once. Sequenced input: peripheral blood. The source is an adult man with Graves' ophthalmopathy.

This clonotype was detected many times. This chain connects TRBV11-1 to TRBJ2-2, with TRBD2 as a possible D gene (6 bases). The CDR3 extends over 16 amino acids. V was clipped by 4 bases and J by 7 bases, with 19 bases between them. From germline, CDR1 is SGHAT and CDR2 FQDESV (reference sequence). CDR3 loop: CASSYKRVFPLGELFF. As DNA, the CDR3 is TGTGCCAGCAGCTACAAGCGGGTTTTTCCTCTCGGGGAGCTGTTTTTT.

The rearrangement uses TRBV6-1 and TRBJ2-5, with a possible D match to TRBD2 (6 bases). The CDR3 loop spans 15 amino acids. Germline V gives CDR1 MNHNS, CDR2 SASEGT. V lost 1 base and J 1 base, leaving 10 bases between the germline ends. The CDR3 DNA is TGTGCCAGCAGTGAAGAGGCGGGACTCCAAGAGACCCAGTACTTC. Its protein is CASSEEAGLQETQYF.